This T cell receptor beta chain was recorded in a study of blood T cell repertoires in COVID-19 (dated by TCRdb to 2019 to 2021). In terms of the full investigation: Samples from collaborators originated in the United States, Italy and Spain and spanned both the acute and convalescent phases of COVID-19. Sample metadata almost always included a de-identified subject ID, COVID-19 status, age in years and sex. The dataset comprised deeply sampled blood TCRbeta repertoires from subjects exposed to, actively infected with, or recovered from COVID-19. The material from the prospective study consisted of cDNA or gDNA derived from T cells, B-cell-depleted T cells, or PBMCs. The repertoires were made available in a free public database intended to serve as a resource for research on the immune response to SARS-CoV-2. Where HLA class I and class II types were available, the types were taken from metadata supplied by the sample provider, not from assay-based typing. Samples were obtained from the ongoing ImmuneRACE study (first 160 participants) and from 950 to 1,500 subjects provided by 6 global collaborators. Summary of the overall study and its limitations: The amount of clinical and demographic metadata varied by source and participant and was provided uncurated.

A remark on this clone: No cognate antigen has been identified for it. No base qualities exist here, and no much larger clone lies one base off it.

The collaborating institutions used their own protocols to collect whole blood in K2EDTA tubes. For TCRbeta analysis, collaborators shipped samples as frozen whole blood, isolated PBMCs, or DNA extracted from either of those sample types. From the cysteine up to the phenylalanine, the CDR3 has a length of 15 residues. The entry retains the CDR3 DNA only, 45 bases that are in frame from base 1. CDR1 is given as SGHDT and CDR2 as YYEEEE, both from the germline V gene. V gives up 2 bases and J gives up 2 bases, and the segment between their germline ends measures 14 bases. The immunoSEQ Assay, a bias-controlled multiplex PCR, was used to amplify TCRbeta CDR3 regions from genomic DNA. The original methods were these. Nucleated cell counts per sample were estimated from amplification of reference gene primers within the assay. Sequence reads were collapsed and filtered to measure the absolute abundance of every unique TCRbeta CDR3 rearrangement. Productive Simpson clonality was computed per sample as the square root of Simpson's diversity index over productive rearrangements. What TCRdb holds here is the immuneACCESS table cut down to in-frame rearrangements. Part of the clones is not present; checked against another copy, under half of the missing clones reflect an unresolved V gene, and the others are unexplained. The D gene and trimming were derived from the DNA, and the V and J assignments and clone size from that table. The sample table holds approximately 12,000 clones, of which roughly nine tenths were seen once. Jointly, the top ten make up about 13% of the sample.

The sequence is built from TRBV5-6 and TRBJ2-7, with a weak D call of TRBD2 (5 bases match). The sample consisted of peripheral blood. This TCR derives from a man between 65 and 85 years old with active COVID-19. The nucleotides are TGTGCCAGCAGCTTCCCCATTAGCGAGGCCTACGAGCAGTACTTC. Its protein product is CASSFPISEAYEQYF. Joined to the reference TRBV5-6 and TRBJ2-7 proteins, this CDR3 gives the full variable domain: DAGVTQSPTHLIKTRGQQVTLRCSPKSGHDTVSWYQQALGQGPQFIFQYYEEEERQRGNFPDRFSGHQFPNYSSELNVNALLLGDSALYLCASSFPISEAYEQYFGPGTRLTVT.